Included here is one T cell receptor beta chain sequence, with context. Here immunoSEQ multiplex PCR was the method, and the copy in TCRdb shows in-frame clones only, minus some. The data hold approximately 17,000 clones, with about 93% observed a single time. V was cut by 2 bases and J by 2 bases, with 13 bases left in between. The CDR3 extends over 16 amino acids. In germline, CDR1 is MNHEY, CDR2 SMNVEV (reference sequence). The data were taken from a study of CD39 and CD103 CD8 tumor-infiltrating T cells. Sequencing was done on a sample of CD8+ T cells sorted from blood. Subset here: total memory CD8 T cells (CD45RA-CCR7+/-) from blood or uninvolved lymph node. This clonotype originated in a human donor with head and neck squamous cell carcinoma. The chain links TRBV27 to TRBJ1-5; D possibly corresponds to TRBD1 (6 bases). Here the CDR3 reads CASSLVGRGGNQPQHF. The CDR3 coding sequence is TGTGCCAGCAGTTTAGTCGGCAGGGGCGGCAATCAGCCCCAGCATTTT.